One and the same sample provided the 26 T cell receptor beta chains below, sequenced in a study of T cells in Graves' hyperthyroidism and ophthalmopathy. RNA transcripts provided the source from which TCR beta CDR3 regions were amplified. A set of HTBI primers served as the primers for a first-round RT-PCR of the TCR CDR3. TCRdb used MiXCR to reprocess the multiplex PCR reads, holding one entry per CDR3 protein. The table has under 350,000 distinct CDR3 sequences, roughly an eighth seen once; the top ten hold about a third. Sequencing was carried out using blood. These receptors came from a woman between 35 and 50 years old with Graves' ophthalmopathy.

The rearrangement links TRBV4-1 to TRBJ2-1, with D tentatively TRBD2 (6 bases). V was cut by 2 bases and J by 10 bases, with 18 bases left in between. Looked up from germline, CDR1 is MGHRA and CDR2 is YSYEKL. The CDR3 consists of 15 residues. In DNA, the CDR3 is TGCGCCAGCAGCCAACCAGGGACCAATGCGGGGGAGCAGTTCTTC. This gives the protein CASSQPGTNAGEQFF.

This clonotype was found many times. V is TRBV30 and J is TRBJ1-1, with TRBD1 identical over 7 bases. CDR1 is GTSNPN and CDR2 is SVGIG in the germline V gene (reference sequence). Trimming took 0 bases from V and 1 from J; bases not matched to a gene: 5. This CDR3 region has 15 residues. CDR3 sequence reads: CAWSVQGFPNTEAFF. The CDR3 DNA is TGTGCCTGGAGTGTACAGGGGTTCCCGAACACTGAAGCTTTCTTT.

In this sample, this clonotype turned up many times. V and J are TRBV2 and TRBJ1-5; 9 nucleotides line up with TRBD1. Looked up from germline, CDR1 is SNHLY and CDR2 is FYNNEI. J lost 2 bases, V lost 9 bases, and 2 bases had no gene match. The CDR3 covers 13 residues. CDR3 bases: TGTGCCAGTAGGACAGGGGGCAATCAGCCCCAGCATTTT. It specifies CASRTGGNQPQHF.

The chain couples TRBV4-1 to TRBJ1-6, with TRBD1 as a possible D gene (5 bases). CDR3 length: 15 residues. Germline V gene sequence: CDR1 MGHRA, CDR2 YSYEKL. Trimming removed 1 base at V and 9 bases at J, with 13 bases between. This chain's CDR3 is CASSQALAGLSPLHF. The CDR3 nucleotides are TGCGCCAGCAGCCAAGCTTTGGCAGGGCTTTCACCCCTCCACTTT.

The V and J genes are TRBV4-1 and TRBJ2-5, with 9 bases matching TRBD1. Germline V gene sequence: CDR1 MGHRA, CDR2 YSYEKL. J gave up 4 bases and V 2 bases, and 5 bases lay outside the gene matches. The CDR3 covers 15 residues. The CDR3 loop reads CASSQFDRGRETQYF. DNA of the CDR3: TGCGCCAGCAGCCAATTTGACAGGGGGAGAGAGACCCAGTACTTC.

The chain employs TRBV3-1 and TRBJ1-1; D remains ambiguous. The germline gives CDR1 LGHDT, CDR2 YNNKEL (reference sequence). V gave up 5 bases and J gave up 11 bases, with 15 bases separating them. The CDR3 is 12 amino acids. The CDR3 spells CASSSRGDSAFF. CDR3 sequence (DNA): TGTGCCAGCAGCTCCAGAGGAGACTCGGCTTTCTTT.

Only a few counts were recorded for this clonotype. V gene TRBV10-3 combines with J gene TRBJ2-7, with D unclear. CDR1 and CDR2 from the germline V gene are ENHRY and SYGVKD. The CDR3 has 13 amino acids. V lost 3 bases and J lost 3, with 9 bases in between. The CDR3 coding sequence is TGTGCCATCAGTGAAGGCAGTATCTACGAGCAGTACTTC. Its protein is CAISEGSIYEQYF.

This clonotype occurred a few times. The likely explanation is a read error, given a far larger clone one base away. The conserved phenylalanine or tryptophan is not found at the CDR3 terminus, so this likely reflects a read error. J is TRBJ1-1 and V is TRBV12-3 or TRBV12-4, with a possible D match to TRBD1 (5 bases). The V and J ends lost 5 bases and 5 bases respectively, with 9 bases between them. The CDR3 spans 12 residues. The CDR3 loop reads CASSPGGTEAFL. The DNA of the CDR3 is TGTGCCAGCAGTCCCGGGGGAACTGAAGCTTTCCTT.

This clonotype appeared many times. The rearrangement joins TRBV6-1 to TRBJ1-5, with 9 bases lining up with TRBD1. The trim removed 6 bases at V and 1 base at J, leaving 10 bases unmatched. Germline V gene data show CDR1 as MNHNS and CDR2 as SASEGT. This CDR3 is built from 17 residues. CDR3 amino acids: CASRDRDREKSNQPQHF. In DNA, the CDR3 is TGTGCCAGCAGAGACCGGGACAGGGAAAAGAGCAATCAGCCCCAGCATTTT.

This clonotype has only a few counts. CDR3 DNA sequence: TGCGCCAGCAGCTTGAGGTTGTCTAGCTCGAACACCGGGGAGCTGTTTTTT. As protein: CASSLRLSSSNTGELFF. The chain combines TRBV5-1 with TRBJ2-2; perhaps TRBD2 as D (5 bases). Trimming stripped 1 base from V and 0 bases from J, with 13 bases between. This CDR3 has 17 amino acids. The germline gives CDR1 SGHRS, CDR2 YFSETQ. The whole variable domain, filled in from reference TRBV5-1 and TRBJ2-2, reads KAGVTQTPRYLIKTRGQQVTLSCSPISGHRSVSWYQQTPGQGLQFLFEYFSETQRNKGNFPGRFSGRQFSNSRSEMNVSTLELGDSALYLCASSLRLSSSNTGELFFGEGSRLTVL.

In regard to this clonotype: An end of the junction does not agree with germline; a read error may underlie this. The chain links TRBV28 to TRBJ2-6, with TRBD1 matching 7 bases. This CDR3 spans 19 amino acids. CDR1 MDHEN and CDR2 SYDVKM come from the germline V gene. The CDR3 loop reads CATSFSIFRGSAGANILTF. The CDR3 DNA is TGTGCCACCTCCTTCTCGATCTTCAGGGGGTCGGCTGGGGCCAACATCCTGACTTTC.

This clonotype was counted at least ten times. V and J are TRBV28 and TRBJ2-1, with 7 bases lining up with TRBD2. This CDR3 has 15 residues. J gave up 6 bases and V 2 bases, and 7 bases lay outside the gene matches. The V gene's germline CDR1 is MDHEN and CDR2 SYDVKM. The CDR3 nucleotides read TGTGCCAGCAGTTTAATCCGGGAGGAGGTCAATGAGCAGTTCTTC. Translated: CASSLIREEVNEQFF.

This clonotype was seen ten or more times. This rearrangement joins TRBV3-1 to TRBJ2-2; tentatively, D is TRBD2 (6 bases). V was shortened by 1 base and J by 3 bases, with 12 bases between the two germline ends. CDR1 is LGHDT, CDR2 YNNKEL, per germline (reference sequence). The CDR3 is 16 amino acids. The CDR3 protein is CASSQGGGRYTGELFF. The CDR3 bases are TGTGCCAGCAGCCAAGGTGGAGGGCGGTACACCGGGGAGCTGTTTTTT.

This clonotype occurred many times. The genes are TRBV9 and TRBJ1-1; D gene ambiguous. This CDR3 is 12 amino acids long. In germline, CDR1 is SGDLS, CDR2 YYNGEE. Trimming left V 7 bases short and J 1 base short, with 8 bases between. The CDR3 DNA is TGTGCCAGCGGTGCGGGGAACACTGAAGCTTTCTTT. It yields the protein CASGAGNTEAFF.

This clonotype came up a few times. The V and J genes are TRBV30 and TRBJ1-5; the match to TRBD1 covers 8 bases. Germline V lookup: CDR1 GTSNPN, CDR2 SVGIG (reference sequence). This CDR3 spans 14 amino acids. V shed 2 bases and J 4 bases; nucleotides not matched to a gene: 4. The CDR3: CAWSLDRGNQPQHF. The CDR3 region has the DNA TGTGCCTGGAGTCTAGACAGGGGAAATCAGCCCCAGCATTTT.

This clonotype was seen at least ten times. The CDR3, as DNA: TGCAGTGCTACGAGGACAGGGCGTTATCAGCCCCAGCATTTT. Translation gives CSATRTGRYQPQHF. This chain connects TRBV20-1 to TRBJ1-5, with TRBD1 matching over 8 bases. The ends lost 4 bases at V and 5 bases at J; junction bases unmatched: 7. Germline assignment: CDR1 DFQATT and CDR2 SNEGSKA (reference sequence). The CDR3 has 14 amino acids.

This clonotype has at least ten counts. The chain carries TRBV12-3 or TRBV12-4 and TRBJ2-7; 8 bases map to TRBD1. The CDR3 has 15 residues. V was pared by 1 base and J by 6 bases, with 8 bases of the junction left unmatched. CDR3 coding DNA: TGTGCCAGCAGTTTAGTCGGACAGGGTGGTACCGAGCAGTACTTC. Its translation: CASSLVGQGGTEQYF.

This clonotype has at least ten counts. The chain has TRBV11-2 and TRBJ1-4, with D uncertain. The CDR3 extends over 14 amino acids. V lost 0 bases, J lost 2 bases, and 4 bases lay in between. Germline V gene data show CDR1 as SGHAT and CDR2 as FQNNGV. CDR3: CASSLDATNEKLFF. In DNA form, the CDR3 reads TGTGCCAGCAGCTTAGACGCGACTAATGAAAAACTGTTTTTT.

This clonotype showed up many times. The chain combines TRBV12-3 or TRBV12-4 with TRBJ1-2; TRBD1 matches at 10 bases. This CDR3 has 15 amino acids. The J segment lost 8 bases and the V segment lost 6 bases, leaving 12 bases of the junction unmatched. CDR3 loop: CASSSTGTGVSGYTF. CDR3 DNA: TGTGCCAGCAGCTCAACCGGGACAGGGGTTTCCGGCTACACCTTC.

This sequence joins TRBV19 and TRBJ2-3, with D unresolved. Trimming removed 3 bases from V and 4 bases from J, with 14 bases in between. The germline V gene encodes CDR1 LNHDA and CDR2 SQIVND (reference sequence). The CDR3 totals 15 residues. CDR3 sequence: CASSMGLLMPDTQYF. The CDR3 nucleotides are TGTGCCAGTAGTATGGGGTTGTTGATGCCAGATACGCAGTATTTT.

Many counts were recorded for this clonotype. The chain recombines TRBV25-1 with TRBJ2-2; D is uncertain. From germline, CDR1 is MGHDK and CDR2 SYGVNS. There are 12 residues in the CDR3. The germline V and J ends were trimmed by 6 bases and 6 bases, with 8 bases remaining between them. CDR3 sequence reads: CASSWDAGELFF. The CDR3 DNA sequence: TGTGCCAGCAGCTGGGATGCCGGGGAGCTGTTTTTT.

Ten or more counts support this clonotype. This chain links TRBV6-1 with TRBJ1-1, with TRBD1 matching over 7 bases. Germline values: CDR1 MNHNS, CDR2 SASEGT. The length of the CDR3 is 16 residues. The V and J ends lost 5 bases and 0 bases, in that order; junction bases with no gene match: 9. DNA of the CDR3: TGTGCCAGCAGTACGGACAGGACTTACCTGAACACTGAAGCTTTCTTT. Protein sequence: CASSTDRTYLNTEAFF.

This chain joins TRBV19 and TRBJ1-6, with 7 positions matching TRBD1. The CDR3 has 15 amino acids. Germline CDR1 and CDR2: LNHDA and SQIVND (reference sequence). V dropped 6 bases and J dropped 5; count of bases not matched to a gene: 7. The CDR3 nucleotides are TGTGCCAGTAGCCAAGGGACAGTCAATAATTCACCCCTCCACTTT. It yields the protein CASSQGTVNNSPLHF.

CDR3 sequence (DNA): TGCAGTGCAGAGACAGGGGATGGAGGTGAGCAGTTCTTC. It yields the protein CSAETGDGGEQFF. The rearrangement joins TRBV20-1 to TRBJ2-1; 8 bases are shared with TRBD1. Germline CDR1 reads DFQATT; CDR2 reads SNEGSKA (reference sequence). Germline trimming cut 6 bases from V and 9 bases from J; bases unmatched to any gene: 10. This CDR3 region has 13 residues.

This clonotype was counted many times. This rearrangement joins TRBV13 to TRBJ1-1; weak D call: TRBD1 (6 bases). This CDR3 spans 15 amino acids. V dropped 1 base and J dropped 3 bases, with 12 bases sitting between them. CDR1 and CDR2 from the germline V gene are PRHDT and FYEKMQ (reference sequence). The CDR3 DNA reads TGTGCCAGCAGCTTAGAAGGGGGACGGGACACTGAAGCTTTCTTT. Its translation: CASSLEGGRDTEAFF.

About this clonotype itself: Germline and junction disagree at one end, which may indicate a read error. V is TRBV6-9 and J is TRBJ2-5; TRBD1 might be the D (6 bases). The CDR3 consists of 15 residues. CDR1 is MNHGY and CDR2 is SVAAGI in the germline V gene. As DNA, the CDR3 is TGCGCCAGCAGTACGGACAGCTTCTCCCAAGAGACCCAGTACTTC. Its translation: CASSTDSFSQETQYF.